This TCR beta chain was recorded in a study of early T cells in non-severe SARS-CoV-2 infection. Across the whole study: It was bulk RNA from unsorted whole blood that was sequenced, and the chains were unpaired.

Points from the study as a whole: VDJdb-based annotation leaned toward anti-spike CD8 responses and missed private and CD4 specificities.

Each single cDNA molecule received a unique molecular identifier. TCRdb itself ran the 5' RACE reads through MiXCR, one entry per CDR3 protein. This table has tens of thousands of distinct CDR3 sequences, about 12% appearing once. In its sample, this clonotype was seen many times. Its antigen is still unknown. Germline V lookup: CDR1 DFQATT, CDR2 SNEGSKA (reference sequence). The CDR3 runs 12 residues. Trimming cost V 5 bases and J 1 base, with 8 bases left between them. This clonotype was sampled from an adult who was a healthcare worker with PCR-confirmed SARS-CoV-2 infection or an uninfected control (not recorded which). The genes are TRBV20-1 and TRBJ2-5; D possibly corresponds to TRBD1 (6 bases). The specimen was whole blood. For the CDR3, the DNA is TGCAGTGCTCCGGACAGCCAAGAGACCCAGTACTTC. It is translated as CSAPDSQETQYF.